The 2 T cell receptor beta chains presented below share a single source sample, sequenced in a study of T-cell reconstitution after alpha-beta-depleted transplantation in children. Using unique molecular identifiers, the investigators prepared the TCRbeta library. TCRdb reprocessed the PCR reads with MiXCR, giving one entry per CDR3 protein. This table holds about 980,000 distinct CDR3 sequences, roughly 31% found once. The sample was PBMCs, mostly from graft donor cells, taken 360 days after TCRalphabeta/CD19-depleted stem cell transplant. The source is a boy in the first two years of life who had a stem cell transplant for SCID, so the T cells may come from the graft donor.

There are a few counts of this clonotype. The rearrangement joins TRBV20-1 to TRBJ1-4; TRBD1 might be the D (5 bases). The V end lost 0 bases, the J end lost 8 bases, and 10 bases lay between the germline ends. The germline gives CDR1 DFQATT, CDR2 SNEGSKA (reference sequence). CDR3 length equals 13 residues. DNA for the CDR3: TGCAGTGCTAGAGATCCGGGGGAGGAAAAACTGTTTTTT. Its translation: CSARDPGEEKLFF.

V gene TRBV6-5 combines with J gene TRBJ2-7; D is ambiguous. This CDR3 comprises 15 residues. V lost 0 bases and J 1 base, leaving 10 bases between the germline ends. The germline CDR1 and CDR2 sequences are MNHEY and SVGAGI. The CDR3 spells CASSYSDGQSYEQYF. Written as DNA, the CDR3 is TGTGCCAGCAGTTACTCAGATGGGCAGTCCTACGAGCAGTACTTC.